The clone carrying this TCR beta chain appeared a single time. This sample was taken from a study of T cell changes during pregnancy in multiple sclerosis. Libraries were prepared by immunoSEQ multiplex PCR; TCRdb keeps only in-frame clonotypes and omits some of them. The sample records about 69,000 clones, approximately 91% being singletons. CDR3 length equals 14 residues. V was trimmed by 3 bases and J by 6 bases, leaving 13 bases between them. Germline CDR1 reads SGDLS; CDR2 reads YYNGEE. The receptor was isolated from a female donor with multiple sclerosis, enrolled in a pregnancy study. This sample comprised peripheral blood, obtained in the third trimester of pregnancy. This chain connects TRBV9 to TRBJ2-1; a possible D gene is TRBD1 (6 bases). Here the CDR3 reads CASSGTGHPNEQFF. CDR3 bases: TGTGCCAGCAGCGGAACGGGACACCCCAATGAGCAGTTCTTC.